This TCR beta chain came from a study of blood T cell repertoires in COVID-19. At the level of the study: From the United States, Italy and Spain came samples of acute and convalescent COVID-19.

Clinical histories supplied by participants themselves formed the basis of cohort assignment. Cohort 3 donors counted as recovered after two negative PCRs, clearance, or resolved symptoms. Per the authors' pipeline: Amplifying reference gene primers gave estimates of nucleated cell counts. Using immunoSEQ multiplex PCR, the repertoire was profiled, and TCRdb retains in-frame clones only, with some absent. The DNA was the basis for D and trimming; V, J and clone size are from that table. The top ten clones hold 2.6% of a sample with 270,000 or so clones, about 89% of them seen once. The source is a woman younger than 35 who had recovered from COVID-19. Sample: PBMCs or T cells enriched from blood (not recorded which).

As DNA, the CDR3 is TGTGCCAGCAGCATTAGACAGGAGGCAGGAAACACCATATATTTT. It yields the protein CASSIRQEAGNTIYF. V usage is TRBV7-9 and J usage is TRBJ1-3, with a tentative D call TRBD1 (6 bases). The V gene lost 5 bases and the J gene lost 4 bases, with 15 bases spanning the gap. CDR1 and CDR2 from the germline V gene are SEHNR and FQNEAQ (reference sequence). CDR3 size: 15 residues. The whole variable domain, remainder taken from reference TRBV7-9 and TRBJ1-3, is DTGVSQNPRHKITKRGQNVTFRCDPISEHNRLYWYRQTLGQGPEFLTYFQNEAQLEKSRLLSDRFSAERPKGSFSTLEIQRTEQGDSAMYLCASSIRQEAGNTIYFGEGSWLTVV.